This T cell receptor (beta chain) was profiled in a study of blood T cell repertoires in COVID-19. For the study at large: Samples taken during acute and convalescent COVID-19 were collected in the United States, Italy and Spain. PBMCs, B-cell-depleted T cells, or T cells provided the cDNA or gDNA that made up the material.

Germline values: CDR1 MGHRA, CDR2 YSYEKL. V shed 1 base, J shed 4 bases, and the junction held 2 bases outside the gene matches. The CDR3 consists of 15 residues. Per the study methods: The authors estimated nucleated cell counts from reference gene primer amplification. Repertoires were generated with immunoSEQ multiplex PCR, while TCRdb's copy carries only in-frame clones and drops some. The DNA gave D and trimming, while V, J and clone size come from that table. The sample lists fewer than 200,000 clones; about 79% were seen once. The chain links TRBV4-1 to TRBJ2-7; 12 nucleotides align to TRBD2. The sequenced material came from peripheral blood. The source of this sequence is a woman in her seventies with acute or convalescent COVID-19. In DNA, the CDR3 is TGCGCCAGCAGCCAAGGACTAGCGGGAGTTTACGAGCAGTACTTC. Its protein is CASSQGLAGVYEQYF.